Given below is one T cell receptor (beta chain) in context. Its antigen remains unidentified. Assay used: immunoSEQ multiplex PCR; TCRdb lists only in-frame clones, some missing. This repertoire shows about 150,000 clones, around 93% found once; its top ten account for 1.3% to 1.5%. The sample belongs to a study of T cell responses to AZD1222 COVID-19 vaccine. Study findings and constraints: Females outnumbered males among donors, who were mostly white British; clonal diversity was possibly underestimated. The breadth and depth of Spike-specific TCRs increased once two AZD1222 doses had been given. Sampling captured repertoires only after the peak T cell response. Among vaccine-associated CD4 TCRs, coverage spanned spike, with dominance at 160-218 and 743-854.

J lost 3 bases, V lost 2 bases, and 8 bases had no gene match. Looked up from germline, CDR1 is SGHAT and CDR2 is FQNNGV. This CDR3 region has 18 residues. The chain uses TRBV11-2 and TRBJ2-3; 13 bases align to TRBD2. The sequences come from peripheral blood, collected on day 0 of AZD1222 vaccination. This clonotype originated in an adult in good health. CDR3: CASSLKLAGGVLTDTQYF. Here the CDR3 DNA reads TGTGCCAGCAGCTTAAAACTAGCGGGAGGGGTTTTGACAGATACGCAGTATTTT.